This entry concerns a single T cell receptor (beta chain). This entry comes from a study of blood T cell repertoires in COVID-19. Across the study: Material from acute and convalescent COVID-19 was sourced from the United States, Italy and Spain. From T cells, B-cell-depleted T cells, or PBMCs came the material, which was cDNA or gDNA.

CDR1 and CDR2 from the germline V gene are MDHEN and SYDVKM. CDR3 length: 13 amino acids. The V and J ends lost 5 bases and 2 bases respectively, with 7 bases between them. Per the original methods: Amplification from reference gene primers served as the basis for estimated nucleated cell counts. Measured with immunoSEQ multiplex PCR; TCRdb has only the in-frame clones, and not every one. V and J calls and clone size are given by that table; D and trimming were obtained from the DNA. The table lists around 200,000 clones, 78% of them singletons. The specimen was peripheral blood. This clonotype was obtained from a woman aged 80 or over with active or convalescent COVID-19. The chain has TRBV28 and TRBJ1-3; D gene uncertain. In nucleotides, the CDR3 is TGTGCCAGCAGTACGGGTCCTGGAAACACCATATATTTT. It specifies CASSTGPGNTIYF.